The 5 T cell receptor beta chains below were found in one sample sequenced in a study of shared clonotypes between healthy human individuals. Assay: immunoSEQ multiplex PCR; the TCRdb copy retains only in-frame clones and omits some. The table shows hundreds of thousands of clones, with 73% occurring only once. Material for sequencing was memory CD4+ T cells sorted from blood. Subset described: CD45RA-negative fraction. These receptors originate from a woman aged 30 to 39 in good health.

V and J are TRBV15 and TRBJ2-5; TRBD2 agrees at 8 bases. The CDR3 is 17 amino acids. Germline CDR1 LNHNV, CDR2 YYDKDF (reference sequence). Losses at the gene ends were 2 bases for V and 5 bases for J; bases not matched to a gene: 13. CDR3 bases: TGTGCCACCAGCAGACCCCGGGGGGGAGCGGGATTGGAGACCCAGTACTTC. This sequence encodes CATSRPRGGAGLETQYF.

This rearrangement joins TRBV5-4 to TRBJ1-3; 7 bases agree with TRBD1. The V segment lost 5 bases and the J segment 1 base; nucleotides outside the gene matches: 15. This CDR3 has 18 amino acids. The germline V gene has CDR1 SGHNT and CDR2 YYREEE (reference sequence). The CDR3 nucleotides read TGTGCCAGCAGTCCGGGAGGGGGCGCGTGGAAGTCTGGAAACACCATATATTTT. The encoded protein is CASSPGGGAWKSGNTIYF.

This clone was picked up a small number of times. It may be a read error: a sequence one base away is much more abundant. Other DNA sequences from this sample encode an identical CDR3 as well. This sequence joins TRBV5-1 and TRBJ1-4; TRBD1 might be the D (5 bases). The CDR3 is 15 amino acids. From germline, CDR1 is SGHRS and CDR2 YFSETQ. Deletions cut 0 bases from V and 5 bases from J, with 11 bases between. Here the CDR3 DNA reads TGCGCCAGCAGCTTGGGGGACCGGGACAATGAAAAACTGTTTTTT. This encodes CASSLGDRDNEKLFF.

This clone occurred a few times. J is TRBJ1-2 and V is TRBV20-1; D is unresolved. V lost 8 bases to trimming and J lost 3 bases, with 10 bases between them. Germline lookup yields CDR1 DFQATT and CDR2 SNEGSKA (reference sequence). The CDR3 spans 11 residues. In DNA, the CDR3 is TGCAGTAGTGACGGAGACTATGGCTACACCTTC. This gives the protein CSSDGDYGYTF.

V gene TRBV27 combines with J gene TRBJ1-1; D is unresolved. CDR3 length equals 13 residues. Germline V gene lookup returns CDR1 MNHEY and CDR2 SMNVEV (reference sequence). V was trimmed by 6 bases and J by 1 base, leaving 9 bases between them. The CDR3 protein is CASRQRPNTEAFF. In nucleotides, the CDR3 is TGTGCCAGCAGACAGAGACCGAACACTGAAGCTTTCTTT.